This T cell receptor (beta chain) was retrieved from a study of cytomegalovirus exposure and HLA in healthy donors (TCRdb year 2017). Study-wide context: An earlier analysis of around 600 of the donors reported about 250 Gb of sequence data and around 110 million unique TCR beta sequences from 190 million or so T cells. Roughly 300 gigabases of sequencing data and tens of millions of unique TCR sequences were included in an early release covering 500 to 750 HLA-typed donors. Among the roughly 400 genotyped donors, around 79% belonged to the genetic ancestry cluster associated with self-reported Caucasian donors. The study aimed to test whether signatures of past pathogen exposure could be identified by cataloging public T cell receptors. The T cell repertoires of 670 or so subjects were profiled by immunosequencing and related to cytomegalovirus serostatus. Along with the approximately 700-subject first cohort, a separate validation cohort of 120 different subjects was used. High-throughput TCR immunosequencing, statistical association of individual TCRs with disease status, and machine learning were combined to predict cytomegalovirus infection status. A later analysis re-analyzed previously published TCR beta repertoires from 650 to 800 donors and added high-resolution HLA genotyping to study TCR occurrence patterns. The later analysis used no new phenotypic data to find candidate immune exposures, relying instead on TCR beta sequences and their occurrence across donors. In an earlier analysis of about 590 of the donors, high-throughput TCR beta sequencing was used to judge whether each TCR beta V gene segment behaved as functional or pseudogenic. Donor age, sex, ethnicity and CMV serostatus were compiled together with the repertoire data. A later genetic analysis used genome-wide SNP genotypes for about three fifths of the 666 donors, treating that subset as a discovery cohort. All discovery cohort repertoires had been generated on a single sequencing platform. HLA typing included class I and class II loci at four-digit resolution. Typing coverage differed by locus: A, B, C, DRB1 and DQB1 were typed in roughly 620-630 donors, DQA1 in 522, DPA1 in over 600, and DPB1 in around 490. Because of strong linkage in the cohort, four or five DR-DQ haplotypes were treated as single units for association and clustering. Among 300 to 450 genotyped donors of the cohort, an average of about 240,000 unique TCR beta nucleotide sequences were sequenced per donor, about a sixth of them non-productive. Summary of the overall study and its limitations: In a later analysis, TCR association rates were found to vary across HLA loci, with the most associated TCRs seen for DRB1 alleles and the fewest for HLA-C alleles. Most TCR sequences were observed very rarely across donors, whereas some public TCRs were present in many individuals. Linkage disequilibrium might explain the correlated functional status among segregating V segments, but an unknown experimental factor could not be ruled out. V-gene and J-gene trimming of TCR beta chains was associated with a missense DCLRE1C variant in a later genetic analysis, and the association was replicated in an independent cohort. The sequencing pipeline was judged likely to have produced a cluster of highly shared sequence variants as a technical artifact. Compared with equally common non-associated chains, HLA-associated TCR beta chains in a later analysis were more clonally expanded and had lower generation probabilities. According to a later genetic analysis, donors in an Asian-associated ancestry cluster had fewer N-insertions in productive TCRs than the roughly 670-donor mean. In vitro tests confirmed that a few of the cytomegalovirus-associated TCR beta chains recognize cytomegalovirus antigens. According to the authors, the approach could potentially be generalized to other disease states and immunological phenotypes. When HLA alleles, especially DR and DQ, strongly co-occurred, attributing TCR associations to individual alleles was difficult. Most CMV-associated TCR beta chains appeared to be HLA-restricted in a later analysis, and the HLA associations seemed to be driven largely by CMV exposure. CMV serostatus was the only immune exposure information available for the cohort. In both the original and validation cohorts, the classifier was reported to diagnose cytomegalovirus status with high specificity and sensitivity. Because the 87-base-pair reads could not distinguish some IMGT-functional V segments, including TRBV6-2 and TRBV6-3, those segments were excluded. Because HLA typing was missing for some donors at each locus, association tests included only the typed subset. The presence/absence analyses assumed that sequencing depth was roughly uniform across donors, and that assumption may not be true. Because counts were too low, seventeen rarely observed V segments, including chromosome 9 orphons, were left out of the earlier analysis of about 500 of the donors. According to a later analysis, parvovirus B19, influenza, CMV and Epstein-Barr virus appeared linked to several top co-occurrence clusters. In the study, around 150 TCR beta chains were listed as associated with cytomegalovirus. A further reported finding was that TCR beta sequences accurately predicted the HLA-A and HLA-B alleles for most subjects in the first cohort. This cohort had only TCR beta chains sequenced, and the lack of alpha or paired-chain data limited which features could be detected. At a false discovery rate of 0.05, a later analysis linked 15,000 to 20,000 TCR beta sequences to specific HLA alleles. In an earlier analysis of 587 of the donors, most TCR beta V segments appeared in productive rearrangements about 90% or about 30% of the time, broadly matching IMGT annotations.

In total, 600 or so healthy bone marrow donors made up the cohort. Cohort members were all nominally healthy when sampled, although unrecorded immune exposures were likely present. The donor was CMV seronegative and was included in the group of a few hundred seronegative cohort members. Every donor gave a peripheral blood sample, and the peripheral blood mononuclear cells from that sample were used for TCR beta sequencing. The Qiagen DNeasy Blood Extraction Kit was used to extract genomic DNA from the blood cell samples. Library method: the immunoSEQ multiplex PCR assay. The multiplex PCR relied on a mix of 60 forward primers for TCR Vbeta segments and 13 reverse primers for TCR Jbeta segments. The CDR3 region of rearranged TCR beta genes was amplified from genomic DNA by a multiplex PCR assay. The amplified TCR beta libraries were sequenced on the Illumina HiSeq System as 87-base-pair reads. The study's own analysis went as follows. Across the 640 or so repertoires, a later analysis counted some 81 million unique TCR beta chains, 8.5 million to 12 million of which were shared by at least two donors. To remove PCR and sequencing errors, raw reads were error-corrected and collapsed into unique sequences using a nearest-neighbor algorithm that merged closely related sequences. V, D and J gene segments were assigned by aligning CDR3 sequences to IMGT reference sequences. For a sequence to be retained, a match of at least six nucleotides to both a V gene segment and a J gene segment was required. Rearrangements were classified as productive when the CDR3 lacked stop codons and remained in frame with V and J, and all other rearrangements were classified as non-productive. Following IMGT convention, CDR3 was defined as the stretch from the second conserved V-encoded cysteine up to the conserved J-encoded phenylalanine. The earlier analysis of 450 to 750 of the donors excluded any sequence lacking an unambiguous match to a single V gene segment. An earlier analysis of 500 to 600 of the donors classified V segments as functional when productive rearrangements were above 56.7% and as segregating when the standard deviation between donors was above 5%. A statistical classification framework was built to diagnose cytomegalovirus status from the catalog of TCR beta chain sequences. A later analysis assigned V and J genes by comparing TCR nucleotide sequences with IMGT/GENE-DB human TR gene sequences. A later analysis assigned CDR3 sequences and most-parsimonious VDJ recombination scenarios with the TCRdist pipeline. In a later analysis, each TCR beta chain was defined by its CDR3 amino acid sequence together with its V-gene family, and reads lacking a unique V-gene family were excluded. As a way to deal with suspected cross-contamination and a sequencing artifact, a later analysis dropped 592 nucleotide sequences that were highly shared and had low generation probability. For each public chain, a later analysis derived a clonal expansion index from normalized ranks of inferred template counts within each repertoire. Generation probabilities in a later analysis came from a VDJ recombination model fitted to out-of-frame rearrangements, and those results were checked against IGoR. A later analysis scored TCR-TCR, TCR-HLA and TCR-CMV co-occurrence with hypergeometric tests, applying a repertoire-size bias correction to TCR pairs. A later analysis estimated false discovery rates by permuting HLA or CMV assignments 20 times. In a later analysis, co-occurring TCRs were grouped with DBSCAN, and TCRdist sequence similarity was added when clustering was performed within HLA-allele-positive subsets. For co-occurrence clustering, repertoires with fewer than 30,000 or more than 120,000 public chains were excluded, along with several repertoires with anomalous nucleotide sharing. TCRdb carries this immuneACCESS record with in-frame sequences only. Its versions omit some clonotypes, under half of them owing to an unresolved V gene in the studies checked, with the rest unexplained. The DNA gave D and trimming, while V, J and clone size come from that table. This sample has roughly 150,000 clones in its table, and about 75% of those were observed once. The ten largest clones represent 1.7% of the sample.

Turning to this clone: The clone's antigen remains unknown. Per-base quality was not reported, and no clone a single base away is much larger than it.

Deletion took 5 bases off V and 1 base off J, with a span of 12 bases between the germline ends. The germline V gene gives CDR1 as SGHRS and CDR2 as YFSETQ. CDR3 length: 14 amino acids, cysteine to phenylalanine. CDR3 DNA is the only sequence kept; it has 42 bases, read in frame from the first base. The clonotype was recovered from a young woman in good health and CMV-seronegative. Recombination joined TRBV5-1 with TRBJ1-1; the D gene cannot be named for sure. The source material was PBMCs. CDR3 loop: CASRPAHPNTEAFF. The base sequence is TGCGCCAGCAGACCCGCACACCCGAACACTGAAGCTTTCTTT.